The clone carrying this TCR beta chain was observed a few times. Its antigen remains unknown. Other DNA sequences of this sample code for an identical CDR3. With 60 Vbeta and 13 Jbeta primers, the PCR was carried out. This table comes from immunoSEQ multiplex PCR, and its TCRdb copy is limited to in-frame clones, with some not included. The sample carries more than 140,000 clones, approximately 79% recorded once. Trimming removed 5 bases from V and 4 bases from J, with 11 bases in between. From germline, CDR1 is MNHEY and CDR2 SVGAGI. This CDR3 is 13 amino acids long. The data are from a study of cytomegalovirus exposure and HLA in healthy donors. The study, taken as a whole, reports: Reports indicated that the classifier achieved high specificity and sensitivity in diagnosing cytomegalovirus status.

The receptor comes from a male donor in good health and CMV-seronegative. The source material was PBMCs. This chain joins TRBV6-5 and TRBJ1-2; tentatively, D is TRBD1 (5 bases). CDR3 DNA sequence: TGTGCCAGCAGTCGCGGCCAGGGCTATGGCTACACCTTC. It is translated as CASSRGQGYGYTF.